Listed below are T cell receptor beta chains from one sample, sequenced in a study of T cells in Graves' hyperthyroidism and ophthalmopathy. Via MiXCR, TCRdb re-called the multiplex PCR reads, giving one row per CDR3 protein. The table records 500,000 to 800,000 distinct CDR3 sequences, roughly 14% of them present only once. Sequenced material: blood. These receptors were obtained from a woman aged 45-60 years with Graves' ophthalmopathy. Both conserved end residues are part of each CDR3. Fields, in order: V gene, J gene, D gene, clone size, CDR3 DNA, CDR3 protein. A D gene is named only where the DNA matches it firmly. For some rows the clone size is stated as once, few or many, or as a class when expanded; others skip it.

v_call: TRBV6-1
j_call: TRBJ1-1
d_call: .
clone_size: many
cdr3_nt: TGTGCCAGCAGTCCGGGACCCCAGAACACTGAAGCTTTCTTT
cdr3_aa: CASSPGPQNTEAFF

v_call: TRBV4-2
j_call: TRBJ2-7
d_call: TRBD1
clone_size: many
cdr3_nt: TGTGCCAGCAGCCAAGGGACAGGCAATGAAAACTACGAGCAGTACTTC
cdr3_aa: CASSQGTGNENYEQYF

v_call: TRBV5-1
j_call: TRBJ2-2
d_call: .
clone_size: many
cdr3_nt: TGCGCCAGCAGCTCGCAACAGGGTACCGGGGAGCTGTTTTTT
cdr3_aa: CASSSQQGTGELFF

v_call: TRBV11-2
j_call: TRBJ2-1
d_call: TRBD2
clone_size: .
cdr3_nt: TGTGCCAGCAGCTTACTGAGCGGGAGTAGTCCCTACAATGAGCAGTTCTTC
cdr3_aa: CASSLLSGSSPYNEQFF

v_call: TRBV5-1
j_call: TRBJ2-1
d_call: .
clone_size: .
cdr3_nt: TGCGCCAGCAGCTTGTTCGTCTTCAATGAGCAGTTCTTC
cdr3_aa: CASSLFVFNEQFF

v_call: TRBV20-1
j_call: TRBJ2-1
d_call: .
clone_size: many
cdr3_nt: TGCAGTGCTAGAACGGGAAACAATGAGCAGTTCTTC
cdr3_aa: CSARTGNNEQFF

v_call: TRBV13
j_call: TRBJ2-1
d_call: .
clone_size: many
cdr3_nt: TGTGCCAGCCGGAAGCCGGACGTTAATGAGCAGTTCTTC
cdr3_aa: CASRKPDVNEQFF

v_call: TRBV20-1
j_call: TRBJ1-3
d_call: TRBD1
clone_size: many
cdr3_nt: TGCAGTGCTCAGGGACAGGGCCGAAACACCATATATTTT
cdr3_aa: CSAQGQGRNTIYF

v_call: TRBV12-3/TRBV12-4
j_call: TRBJ1-3
d_call: .
clone_size: many
cdr3_nt: TGTGCCAGCAGTTGGACAACAGACACCATATATTTT
cdr3_aa: CASSWTTDTIYF

v_call: TRBV5-5
j_call: TRBJ2-3
d_call: TRBD1
clone_size: many
cdr3_nt: TGTGCCAGCAGCCTGGGACAGGGGGCTGCAGATACGCAGTATTTT
cdr3_aa: CASSLGQGAADTQYF

v_call: TRBV6-1
j_call: TRBJ2-3
d_call: TRBD1
clone_size: many
cdr3_nt: TGTGCCAGCAGCTCCGACAGGGTCCCAGATACGCAGTATTTT
cdr3_aa: CASSSDRVPDTQYF

v_call: TRBV24-1
j_call: TRBJ2-3
d_call: TRBD2
clone_size: few
cdr3_nt: TGTGCCACCAGTCACCAACTAGCGGGAGTGCAAGATACGCAGTATTTT
cdr3_aa: CATSHQLAGVQDTQYF

v_call: TRBV13
j_call: TRBJ2-7
d_call: .
clone_size: many
cdr3_nt: TGTGCCAGCAGCCGGGGCAGAGGCTATGCCGAGCAGTACTTC
cdr3_aa: CASSRGRGYAEQYF

v_call: TRBV3-1
j_call: TRBJ2-3
d_call: .
clone_size: many
cdr3_nt: TGTGCCAGCAGCTCCAGGGCCGGGAGCACAGATACGCAGTATTTT
cdr3_aa: CASSSRAGSTDTQYF

v_call: TRBV27
j_call: TRBJ2-6
d_call: TRBD2
clone_size: few
cdr3_nt: TGTGCCAGCTCGGGAGGGGTAACTATCTCTGGGGCCAACGTCCTGACTTTC
cdr3_aa: CASSGGVTISGANVLTF

v_call: TRBV3-1
j_call: TRBJ1-4
d_call: TRBD1
clone_size: many
cdr3_nt: TGTGCCAGCAGCTCCCCCCGCGGGACAGCGTTATCGAAACTGTTTTTT
cdr3_aa: CASSSPRGTALSKLFF

v_call: TRBV6-1
j_call: TRBJ1-2
d_call: .
clone_size: .
cdr3_nt: TGTGCCAGCAGTCAGGGGACTTACTATGGCTACACCTTC
cdr3_aa: CASSQGTYYGYTF

v_call: TRBV6-1
j_call: TRBJ1-1
d_call: .
clone_size: many
cdr3_nt: TGTGCCAGCAGGACTTCGGCAGGCGAGGCTTTCTTT
cdr3_aa: CASRTSAGEAFF

v_call: TRBV4-2
j_call: TRBJ2-1
d_call: .
clone_size: few
cdr3_nt: TGTGCCAGCAGCCCCCGGGCGGGATGGTACAATGAGCAGTTCTTC
cdr3_aa: CASSPRAGWYNEQFF

v_call: TRBV7-9
j_call: TRBJ2-3
d_call: .
clone_size: many
cdr3_nt: TGTGCCAGCAGCTTAAACCCGGACAGCAGCACAGATACGCAGTATTTT
cdr3_aa: CASSLNPDSSTDTQYF

v_call: TRBV7-8
j_call: TRBJ2-7
d_call: TRBD2
clone_size: many
cdr3_nt: TGTGCCAGCAGCGAGACGGGACTAGCCTCCTACGAGCAGTACTTC
cdr3_aa: CASSETGLASYEQYF

v_call: TRBV20-1
j_call: TRBJ1-1
d_call: TRBD1
clone_size: few
cdr3_nt: TGCAGTGCCCAGACAGGGGCCCCGGACACTGAAGCTTTCTTT
cdr3_aa: CSAQTGAPDTEAFF

v_call: TRBV14
j_call: TRBJ2-3
d_call: .
clone_size: .
cdr3_nt: TGTGCCAGCAGCCAGTCTTTGGGGTACACAGATACGCAGTATTTT
cdr3_aa: CASSQSLGYTDTQYF

v_call: TRBV6-2/TRBV6-3
j_call: TRBJ2-7
d_call: .
clone_size: many
cdr3_nt: TGTGCCAGCAGTTCGGGTCGGTGGGGGTCCTACGAGCAGTACTTC
cdr3_aa: CASSSGRWGSYEQYF

v_call: TRBV20-1
j_call: TRBJ1-5
d_call: .
clone_size: many
cdr3_nt: TGCAGTGCCATCCTGATGGGGGGCAGTGGCAATCAGCCCCAGCATTTT
cdr3_aa: CSAILMGGSGNQPQHF

v_call: TRBV10-3
j_call: TRBJ2-2
d_call: .
clone_size: .
cdr3_nt: TGTGCCATCAACGTAGGGAGTACCGGGGAGCTGTTTTTT
cdr3_aa: CAINVGSTGELFF